One sample yielded the 21 T cell receptor beta chains listed below, sequenced in a study of T-cell reconstitution after alpha-beta-depleted transplantation in children (TCRdb year 2016). This specimen's treatment or condition label, interpreted: allogeneic hematopoietic cell transplantation with graft depleted of TCRalphabeta T cells and CD19 B cells. Library construction relied on PCR. TCRdb records Illumina HiSeq 2500 as the sequencer. To normalize quantification of the TCRbeta repertoire, the TCR libraries were built with molecular barcoding that relied on unique molecular identifiers. TCRdb handled the public reads itself, with Q25 trimming in fastp and clone calling in MiXCR, and kept productive beta chains. Entries that share a CDR3 protein sequence are merged under the most common genes and DNA. In all, the sample holds more than 200,000 distinct CDR3 sequences, and over 20% of those were seen once. In total, the top ten clones hold approximately 2.5% of the sample.

This specimen was PBMCs, taken before TCRalphabeta/CD19-depleted stem cell transplant. These receptors originate from a girl aged 2 to 10 with Fanconi anemia, due to receive a stem cell transplant.

This clonotype was detected ten times or more. V and J are TRBV12-3 or TRBV12-4 and TRBJ2-1; 12 bases fit TRBD2. V was pared by 9 bases and J by 4 bases, with 4 bases of the junction left unmatched. The CDR3 has 14 residues. CDR3: CASILAGGYNEQFF. The CDR3 nucleotides are TGTGCCAGTATACTAGCGGGGGGTTACAATGAGCAGTTCTTC.

This clonotype has only a few counts. The V gene is TRBV29-1, the J gene TRBJ2-3; possibly TRBD1 for D (5 bases). CDR1 and CDR2 from the germline V gene are SQVTM and ANQGSEA. Trimming shortened V by 4 bases and J by 2 bases, and 10 bases separated the two germline ends. CDR3 length: 13 amino acids. CDR3 sequence: CSVAGLLTDTQYF. CDR3 nucleotide sequence: TGCAGCGTTGCAGGGCTTCTCACAGATACGCAGTATTTT.

This chain uses TRBV6-5 with TRBJ2-7; 7 positions agree with TRBD1. From germline, CDR1 is MNHEY and CDR2 SVGAGI. J gave up 2 bases and V 2 bases, and 9 bases lay outside the gene matches. The CDR3 length is 16 residues. Written as DNA, the CDR3 is TGTGCCAGCAGTTACCTGTTTGGTCAGGGGGCCTACGAGCAGTACTTC. This translates into CASSYLFGQGAYEQYF.

This chain joins TRBV25-1 and TRBJ2-2; D perhaps matches TRBD2 (5 bases). Germline V CDR1 and CDR2: MGHDK, SYGVNS. The CDR3 is 16 amino acids. V was pared by 5 bases and J by 1 base, with 14 bases between. The CDR3 DNA reads as TGTGCCAGCAGTCCTCTCGGCGGAGGGAACACCGGGGAGCTGTTTTTT. This encodes CASSPLGGGNTGELFF.

The J gene is TRBJ2-7, the V gene TRBV7-9, with TRBD1 matching 8 bases. With V trimmed by 5 bases and J by 4 bases, 7 bases remained unmatched. Per germline, CDR1 SEHNR and CDR2 FQNEAQ (reference sequence). The length of the CDR3 is 14 residues. CDR3 in amino acids: CASSTGTGGYEQYF. CDR3 DNA sequence: TGTGCCAGCAGCACCGGGACAGGAGGGTACGAGCAGTACTTC.

Ten or more counts support this clonotype. Written as DNA, the CDR3 is TGTGCCAGCAGTTGGGTGTCAAGGGGGGATGAGCAGTTCTTC. Its translation is CASSWVSRGDEQFF. The V call is TRBV12-3 or TRBV12-4, the J call TRBJ2-1; D possibly matches TRBD1 or TRBD2 (6 bases each). The CDR3 has 14 amino acids. Trimming pared 4 bases from V and 8 bases from J, leaving 15 bases between.

This clonotype was seen at least ten times. The chain carries TRBV5-1 and TRBJ2-1, with 7 bases matching TRBD2. V dropped 4 bases and J dropped 9; count of bases not matched to a gene: 10. CDR1 SGHRS and CDR2 YFSETQ come from the germline V gene. The CDR3 runs 14 residues. CDR3 nucleotide sequence: TGCGCCAGCAGCCCGGAATCAAAGCGGGGTGAGCAGTTCTTC. Protein product: CASSPESKRGEQFF.

In this sample, this clonotype turned up a few times. At one end, the junction sequence differs from germline, possibly due to a read error. The chain employs TRBV20-1 and TRBJ2-7; tentatively, D is TRBD2 (6 bases). CDR3 length equals 10 residues. In germline, CDR1 is DFQATT, CDR2 SNEGSKA (reference sequence). CDR3: CSAMIGTRQF. As DNA, the CDR3 is TGCAGTGCCATGATCGGGACTCGCCAGTTC.

This clonotype was seen a few times. The gene calls are TRBV7-9 and TRBJ2-1; D may be TRBD1 (6 bases). The germline gives CDR1 SEHNR, CDR2 FQNEAQ (reference sequence). V lost 5 bases and J lost 3, with 8 bases in between. The CDR3 spans 13 residues. CDR3 sequence reads: CASSTDSYNEQFF. The CDR3 nucleotides read TGTGCCAGCAGCACGGACAGCTACAATGAGCAGTTCTTC.

The chain employs TRBV3-1 and TRBJ2-1; D is possibly TRBD2 (6 bases). Germline CDR1 is LGHDT and CDR2 is YNNKEL (reference sequence). This CDR3 comprises 15 residues. Between the trimmed V and J ends, which lost 2 bases and 2 bases, there was a span of 10 bases. CDR3 sequence reads: CASSQWRATYNEQFF. CDR3 bases: TGTGCCAGCAGCCAATGGAGGGCCACCTACAATGAGCAGTTCTTC.

This chain links TRBV12-3 or TRBV12-4 with TRBJ2-7; no firm D call. V was trimmed by 0 bases and J by 3 bases, leaving 9 bases between them. The CDR3 loop spans 14 amino acids. CDR3 nucleotides: TGTGCCAGCAGTTTAGCGCATGGCAGCTACGAGCAGTACTTC. Its protein is CASSLAHGSYEQYF.

This clonotype was picked up many times. V and J are TRBV11-3 and TRBJ2-7; 16 nucleotides line up with TRBD2. V shed 1 base and J 1 base; nucleotides not matched to a gene: 7. Germline assignment: CDR1 SGHNT and CDR2 YENEEA. This CDR3 is 19 amino acids long. The CDR3 protein is CASSLVGTSGGAGSYEQYF. Written as DNA, the CDR3 is TGTGCCAGCAGCTTAGTGGGGACTAGCGGGGGGGCCGGGTCCTACGAGCAGTACTTC.

Only a few counts were recorded for this clonotype. CDR3 DNA: TGTGCCACCAGTGCACGGGACAGGCAAGATCAAGAGACCCAGTACTTC. Protein sequence: CATSARDRQDQETQYF. V is TRBV24-1 and J is TRBJ2-5; 8 bases fit TRBD1. The V gene end was trimmed by 5 bases and the J gene end by 2 bases; junction bases not matched to a gene: 9. This CDR3 region has 16 residues. CDR1 and CDR2 from the germline V gene are KGHDR and SFDVKD.

There are many counts of this clonotype. The J gene is TRBJ1-2, the V gene TRBV20-1; perhaps TRBD1 as D (6 bases). In germline, CDR1 is DFQATT, CDR2 SNEGSKA (reference sequence). The CDR3 totals 13 residues. Trimming left V 4 bases short and J 4 bases short, with 13 bases between. The CDR3 loop is CSATPGQFYGYTF. The DNA of the CDR3 is TGCAGTGCTACGCCGGGACAATTCTATGGCTACACCTTC.

A note on this clonotype: This likely comes from a read error, as the CDR3 has no conserved phenylalanine or tryptophan at its end. The chain couples TRBV27 to TRBJ1-1; 7 positions agree with TRBD1. Per the germline V gene, CDR1 is MNHEY and CDR2 is SMNVEV (reference sequence). The CDR3 totals 17 residues. V lost 5 bases, J lost 4 bases, and 16 bases stayed unmatched. The CDR3 DNA is TGTGCCAGCAGTGCCCCGACAGGGTTCTGGGGTGGCACTGAAGCTTTCGTT. Protein product: CASSAPTGFWGGTEAFV.

This clonotype was picked up one time. V usage is TRBV5-1 and J usage is TRBJ2-7; a weak D match, TRBD2 (7 bases). Trimming removed 4 bases at V and 0 bases at J, with 17 bases between. The CDR3 has 16 amino acids. Germline CDR1 SGHRS, CDR2 YFSETQ. The CDR3 DNA follows: TGCGCCAGCAGCCCAGGTCCGGGGGGCCTCTCCTACGAGCAGTACTTC. It is translated as CASSPGPGGLSYEQYF.

The sample holds a few counts of this clonotype. This chain connects TRBV4-2 to TRBJ2-7; 13 bases map to TRBD2. The CDR3 runs to 17 residues. Unmatched junction bases numbered 8, after V lost 5 bases and J lost 1 base. Germline-derived CDR1 and CDR2 are LGHNA and YNFKEQ. In DNA, the CDR3 is TGTGCCAGCAGCTCCCGACTAGCGGGGGGCCCATCCTACGAGCAGTACTTC. Translated: CASSSRLAGGPSYEQYF.

This clonotype occurred a few times. This chain links TRBV27 with TRBJ2-7; 11 nucleotides line up with TRBD1. The germline gives CDR1 MNHEY, CDR2 SMNVEV (reference sequence). V lost 5 bases to trimming and J lost 2 bases; unmatched junction nucleotides: 8. The CDR3 is 16 amino acids. The CDR3 region is CASSPLSGQGAYEQYF. The CDR3 DNA follows: TGTGCCAGCAGTCCCCTGTCGGGACAGGGGGCCTACGAGCAGTACTTC.

The chain employs TRBV5-6 and TRBJ2-2; 12 bases fit TRBD1. Trimming removed 0 bases from V and 0 bases from J; junction bases left unmatched: 3. The CDR3 length is 18 residues. Germline values: CDR1 SGHDT, CDR2 YYEEEE. This chain's CDR3 is CASSLVGTGGANTGELFF. DNA of the CDR3: TGTGCCAGCAGCTTGGTTGGGACAGGGGGCGCGAACACCGGGGAGCTGTTTTTT.

This clonotype showed up just a few times. The chain recombines TRBV5-6 with TRBJ2-7; possibly TRBD1 or TRBD2 for D (5 bases each). V lost 1 base and J 4 bases, leaving 15 bases between the germline ends. The CDR3 runs 15 residues. Germline CDR1 is SGHDT and CDR2 is YYEEEE. CDR3 in DNA: TGTGCCAGCAGCTTGAGGGGCGGGCCTCGGTACGAGCAGTACTTC. It encodes CASSLRGGPRYEQYF.

This clonotype was observed many times. The chain is built from TRBV29-1 and TRBJ2-6; TRBD1 aligns across 8 bases. With V trimmed by 6 bases and J by 3 bases, 16 bases remained unmatched. CDR1 and CDR2 from the germline V gene are SQVTM and ANQGSEA. The CDR3 runs to 18 residues. CDR3 in amino acids: CSVSGEAGGLLGANVLTF. CDR3 bases: TGCAGCGTCTCGGGAGAGGCAGGGGGCCTTCTTGGGGCCAACGTCCTGACTTTC.